Following are 25 T cell receptor beta chains from one sample sequenced in a study of blood T cell repertoires in COVID-19. This table comes from immunoSEQ multiplex PCR, and its TCRdb copy is limited to in-frame clones, with some not included. The sample yields 51,000 or so clones, over 85% seen once. Sequencing was done on a sample of peripheral blood. Receptors originate from an elderly man with active or convalescent COVID-19.

The chain joins TRBV7-9 to TRBJ2-2; the match to TRBD2 covers 8 bases. This CDR3 spans 14 amino acids. Trimming removed 6 bases from V and 3 bases from J; junction bases left unmatched: 3. Looked up from germline, CDR1 is SEHNR and CDR2 is FQNEAQ (reference sequence). CDR3 bases: TGTGCCAGCAGGGGACTAGATTACACCGGGGAGCTGTTTTTT. This encodes CASRGLDYTGELFF.

V gene TRBV5-1 combines with J gene TRBJ2-3, with 7 nucleotides matching TRBD1. Germline values: CDR1 SGHRS, CDR2 YFSETQ. CDR3 size: 14 residues. V shed 3 bases, J shed 0 bases, and the junction held 1 base outside the gene matches. CDR3: CASSSGQSTDTQYF. In nucleotides, the CDR3 is TGCGCCAGCAGCTCGGGACAGAGCACAGATACGCAGTATTTT.

This chain uses TRBV7-9 with TRBJ1-1; the D gene is possibly TRBD1 (5 bases). The length of the CDR3 is 15 residues. In germline, CDR1 is SEHNR, CDR2 FQNEAQ (reference sequence). V was pared by 1 base and J by 6 bases, with 15 bases between. CDR3 region: CASSLEAGYGPEAFF. The CDR3 region has the DNA TGTGCCAGCAGCTTAGAGGCAGGGTATGGACCTGAAGCTTTCTTT.

The rearrangement joins TRBV10-3 to TRBJ1-5, with 8 bases that match TRBD1. Losses at the gene ends were 0 bases for V and 6 bases for J; bases not matched to a gene: 13. Germline CDR1 is ENHRY and CDR2 is SYGVKD. The CDR3 has 18 residues. CDR3 in amino acids: CAISESVARGLPGQPQHF. In DNA, the CDR3 is TGTGCCATCAGTGAGTCGGTTGCCAGGGGGCTTCCCGGTCAGCCCCAGCATTTT.

The chain is built from TRBV6-5 and TRBJ2-7; possibly TRBD1 for D (6 bases). This CDR3 region has 12 residues. V lost 6 bases to trimming and J lost 1 base, with 7 bases between them. Germline V CDR1 and CDR2: MNHEY, SVGAGI. In DNA form, the CDR3 reads TGTGCCAGCAGGGGGACATCCTACGAGCAGTACTTC. It codes for CASRGTSYEQYF.

This sequence joins TRBV29-1 and TRBJ1-2, with 11 bases that match TRBD1. The CDR3 totals 13 residues. Germline CDR1 is SQVTM and CDR2 is ANQGSEA. The V gene end was trimmed by 7 bases and the J gene end by 6 bases; junction bases not matched to a gene: 7. The CDR3 coding sequence is TGCAGCGCTGGACAGGGGGCGCATCATGGCTACACCTTC. This gives the protein CSAGQGAHHGYTF. Together with reference TRBV29-1 and TRBJ1-2, the CDR3 gives the full variable domain: SAVISQKPSRDICQRGTSLTIQCQVDSQVTMMFWYRQQPGQSLTLIATANQGSEATYESGFVIDKFPISRPNLTFSTLTVSNMSPEDSSIYLCSAGQGAHHGYTFGSGTRLTVV.

This sequence joins TRBV6-5 and TRBJ2-7, with D possibly being TRBD2 (6 bases). The CDR3 has 14 residues. V was shortened by 8 bases and J by 0 bases, with 14 bases between the two germline ends. The germline V gene encodes CDR1 MNHEY and CDR2 SVGAGI. CDR3 sequence: CASGPGLGSYEQYF. DNA for the CDR3: TGTGCCAGCGGCCCGGGACTGGGCTCCTACGAGCAGTACTTC.

The chain couples TRBV7-2 to TRBJ2-6; possibly TRBD2 for D (5 bases). This CDR3 has 16 amino acids. Germline V lookup: CDR1 SGHTA, CDR2 FQGNSA. Trimming took off 2 bases at V and 1 base at J, with 9 bases between the two ends. The DNA for the CDR3 is TGTGCCAGCAGCTTAAGAACGGGGTCTGGGGCCAACGTCCTGACTTTC. It yields the protein CASSLRTGSGANVLTF.

This clone was detected once. This chain uses TRBV6-6 with TRBJ2-1; 8 bases match TRBD1. Germline values: CDR1 MNHNY, CDR2 SVGAGI (reference sequence). This CDR3 region has 15 residues. J was trimmed by 0 bases and V by 5 bases; bases with no gene match: 3. The CDR3: CASSRTGSSYNEQFF. CDR3 nucleotides: TGTGCCAGCAGTCGGACAGGGAGCTCCTACAATGAGCAGTTCTTC.

CDR3 residues: CASSRGTSGYSDTQYF. CDR3 in DNA: TGTGCCAGTAGTAGGGGGACTTCAGGGTATTCAGATACGCAGTATTTT. This chain uses TRBV19 with TRBJ2-3, with D tentatively TRBD2 (6 bases). The germline V gene has CDR1 LNHDA and CDR2 SQIVND (reference sequence). Trimming shortened V by 4 bases and J by 4 bases, and 18 bases separated the two germline ends. The CDR3 length is 16 residues.

The CDR3 region is CASSFWDSGHLAKNIQYF. The CDR3 bases are TGTGCCAGCAGCTTTTGGGATAGCGGCCATCTAGCCAAAAACATTCAGTACTTC. The chain uses TRBV7-2 and TRBJ2-4; the D gene is possibly TRBD2 (6 bases). The germline V gene encodes CDR1 SGHTA and CDR2 FQGNSA. V was shortened by 3 bases and J by 0 bases, with 18 bases between the two germline ends. The length of the CDR3 is 18 residues.

The chain employs TRBV30 and TRBJ1-5; D call uncertain. V gave up 2 bases and J gave up 2 bases, with 10 bases separating them. Germline values: CDR1 GTSNPN, CDR2 SVGIG (reference sequence). This CDR3 has 14 amino acids. For the CDR3, the DNA is TGTGCCTGGAGTCCCGGGAAGGGCAATCAGCCCCAGCATTTT. This gives the protein CAWSPGKGNQPQHF.

V usage is TRBV7-2 and J usage is TRBJ1-1; D is unresolved. Trimming left V 2 bases short and J 2 bases short, with 9 bases between. This CDR3 has 14 residues. CDR1 SGHTA and CDR2 FQGNSA come from the germline V gene. CDR3 amino acids: CASSLIDTNTEAFF. The DNA for the CDR3 is TGTGCCAGCAGCTTAATAGATACTAACACTGAAGCTTTCTTT.

The rearrangement joins TRBV28 to TRBJ2-3; 8 nucleotides align to TRBD1. The germline V gene has CDR1 MDHEN and CDR2 SYDVKM. This CDR3 has 17 amino acids. V lost 5 bases, J lost 3 bases, and 13 bases stayed unmatched. Written as DNA, the CDR3 is TGTGCCAGCAGTCCCGCCGGGGACAGGTCACGAACAGATACGCAGTATTTT. Residues: CASSPAGDRSRTDTQYF.

The chain couples TRBV18 to TRBJ1-1; 9 positions agree with TRBD1. CDR3 size: 13 residues. V was clipped by 3 bases and J by 10 bases; unmatched bases: 6. Germline V gene lookup returns CDR1 KGHSH and CDR2 LQKENI. As DNA, the CDR3 is TGTGCCAGCTCACCTAGACAGGGGGTAGGAGCTTTCTTT. It yields the protein CASSPRQGVGAFF.

In its sample, this clone was seen once. The chain uses TRBV28 and TRBJ2-7, with 9 bases identical to TRBD1. Germline CDR1 MDHEN, CDR2 SYDVKM. V lost 7 bases and J lost 7; bases outside the gene matches: 11. The length of the CDR3 is 14 residues. The CDR3 reads CASISGQGTGEQYF. As DNA, the CDR3 is TGTGCCAGCATCTCGGGACAGGGTACCGGAGAGCAGTACTTC.

V is TRBV6-5 and J is TRBJ2-1, with D maybe TRBD2 (6 bases). The CDR3 covers 15 residues. Trimming removed 6 bases at V and 8 bases at J, with 20 bases between. Germline CDR1 is MNHEY and CDR2 is SVGAGI. CDR3 sequence reads: CASRWGRGRGDEQFF. DNA of the CDR3: TGTGCCAGCAGGTGGGGTCGTGGGCGGGGAGATGAGCAGTTCTTC.

This chain uses TRBV7-9 with TRBJ1-3; 8 nucleotides match TRBD1. The CDR3 length is 14 residues. The germline V gene has CDR1 SEHNR and CDR2 FQNEAQ (reference sequence). Germline trimming cut 3 bases from V and 4 bases from J; bases unmatched to any gene: 2. The DNA for the CDR3 is TGTGCCAGCAGCTTGGGACAGGAAGGAAACACCATATATTTT. Amino acid sequence: CASSLGQEGNTIYF.

This chain connects TRBV5-4 to TRBJ2-1, with 7 bases aligning to TRBD2. This CDR3 has 17 amino acids. Germline trimming cut 0 bases from V and 7 bases from J; bases unmatched to any gene: 13. The germline CDR1 and CDR2 sequences are SGHNT and YYREEE (reference sequence). The CDR3 nucleotides are TGTGCCAGCAGCTTGGGGGGCTCCGGGAGGATTTCGAATGAGCAGTTCTTC. Translating gives CASSLGGSGRISNEQFF. The variable domain in full, completed from reference TRBV5-4 and TRBJ2-1, reads ETGVTQSPTHLIKTRGQQVTLRCSSQSGHNTVSWYQQALGQGPQFIFQYYREEENGRGNFPPRFSGLQFPNYSSELNVNALELDDSALYLCASSLGGSGRISNEQFFGPGTRLTVL.

In this sample, this clone turned up once. The chain links TRBV7-6 to TRBJ2-1; maybe TRBD2 (5 bases). CDR1 is SGHVS and CDR2 is FNYEAQ in the germline V gene. The V end was cut by 5 bases, the J end by 7 bases, with 9 bases between. The CDR3 extends over 12 amino acids. The CDR3 coding sequence is TGTGCCAGCAGCCCAACTAGGAATGAGCAGTTCTTC. Translating it yields CASSPTRNEQFF. The full variable domain, completed using reference TRBV7-6 and TRBJ2-1, is GAGVSQSPRYKVTKRGQDVALRCDPISGHVSLYWYRQALGQGPEFLTYFNYEAQQDKSGLPNDRFSAERPEGSISTLTIQRTEQRDSAMYRCASSPTRNEQFFGPGTRLTVL.

V gene TRBV6-5 combines with J gene TRBJ1-3; 8 bases line up with TRBD1. The CDR3 is 14 residues long. Germline V gene sequence: CDR1 MNHEY, CDR2 SVGAGI. V lost 4 bases and J lost 3; bases outside the gene matches: 2. Here the CDR3 DNA reads TGTGCCAGCAGTTTACAGGGGGTTGGAAACACCATATATTTT. Its translation is CASSLQGVGNTIYF.

This chain uses TRBV18 with TRBJ2-1; maybe TRBD2 (6 bases). V lost 6 bases and J lost 3, with 15 bases in between. Germline CDR1 and CDR2: KGHSH and LQKENI. CDR3 length: 15 amino acids. CDR3 DNA: TGTGCCAGCTCGCCTGGGGCTAGCGACTACAATGAGCAGTTCTTC. Translated, it gives CASSPGASDYNEQFF.

The chain couples TRBV19 to TRBJ1-5; 7 bases line up with TRBD1. V lost 3 bases and J lost 9; bases outside the gene matches: 8. The CDR3 is made up of 14 amino acids. Germline V gives CDR1 LNHDA, CDR2 SQIVND (reference sequence). Here the CDR3 reads CASSIPGQERPQHF. DNA of the CDR3: TGTGCCAGTAGTATCCCTGGACAGGAACGGCCCCAGCATTTT.

The chain couples TRBV27 to TRBJ2-7; TRBD1 agrees at 9 bases. This CDR3 has 15 residues. With V trimmed by 6 bases and J by 2 bases, 8 bases remained unmatched. Germline CDR1 is MNHEY and CDR2 is SMNVEV (reference sequence). CDR3 in amino acids: CASSIRDRDPYEQYF. Here the CDR3 DNA reads TGTGCCAGCAGCATCCGGGACAGGGATCCCTACGAGCAGTACTTC.

The chain carries TRBV4-1 and TRBJ2-3; maybe TRBD1 (6 bases). This CDR3 is built from 16 residues. V dropped 3 bases and J dropped 0 bases, with 13 bases sitting between them. The germline CDR1 and CDR2 sequences are MGHRA and YSYEKL. The CDR3 protein is CASSQGGQSSTDTQYF. The CDR3 nucleotides read TGCGCCAGCAGCCAGGGTGGACAGTCTAGCACAGATACGCAGTATTTT.